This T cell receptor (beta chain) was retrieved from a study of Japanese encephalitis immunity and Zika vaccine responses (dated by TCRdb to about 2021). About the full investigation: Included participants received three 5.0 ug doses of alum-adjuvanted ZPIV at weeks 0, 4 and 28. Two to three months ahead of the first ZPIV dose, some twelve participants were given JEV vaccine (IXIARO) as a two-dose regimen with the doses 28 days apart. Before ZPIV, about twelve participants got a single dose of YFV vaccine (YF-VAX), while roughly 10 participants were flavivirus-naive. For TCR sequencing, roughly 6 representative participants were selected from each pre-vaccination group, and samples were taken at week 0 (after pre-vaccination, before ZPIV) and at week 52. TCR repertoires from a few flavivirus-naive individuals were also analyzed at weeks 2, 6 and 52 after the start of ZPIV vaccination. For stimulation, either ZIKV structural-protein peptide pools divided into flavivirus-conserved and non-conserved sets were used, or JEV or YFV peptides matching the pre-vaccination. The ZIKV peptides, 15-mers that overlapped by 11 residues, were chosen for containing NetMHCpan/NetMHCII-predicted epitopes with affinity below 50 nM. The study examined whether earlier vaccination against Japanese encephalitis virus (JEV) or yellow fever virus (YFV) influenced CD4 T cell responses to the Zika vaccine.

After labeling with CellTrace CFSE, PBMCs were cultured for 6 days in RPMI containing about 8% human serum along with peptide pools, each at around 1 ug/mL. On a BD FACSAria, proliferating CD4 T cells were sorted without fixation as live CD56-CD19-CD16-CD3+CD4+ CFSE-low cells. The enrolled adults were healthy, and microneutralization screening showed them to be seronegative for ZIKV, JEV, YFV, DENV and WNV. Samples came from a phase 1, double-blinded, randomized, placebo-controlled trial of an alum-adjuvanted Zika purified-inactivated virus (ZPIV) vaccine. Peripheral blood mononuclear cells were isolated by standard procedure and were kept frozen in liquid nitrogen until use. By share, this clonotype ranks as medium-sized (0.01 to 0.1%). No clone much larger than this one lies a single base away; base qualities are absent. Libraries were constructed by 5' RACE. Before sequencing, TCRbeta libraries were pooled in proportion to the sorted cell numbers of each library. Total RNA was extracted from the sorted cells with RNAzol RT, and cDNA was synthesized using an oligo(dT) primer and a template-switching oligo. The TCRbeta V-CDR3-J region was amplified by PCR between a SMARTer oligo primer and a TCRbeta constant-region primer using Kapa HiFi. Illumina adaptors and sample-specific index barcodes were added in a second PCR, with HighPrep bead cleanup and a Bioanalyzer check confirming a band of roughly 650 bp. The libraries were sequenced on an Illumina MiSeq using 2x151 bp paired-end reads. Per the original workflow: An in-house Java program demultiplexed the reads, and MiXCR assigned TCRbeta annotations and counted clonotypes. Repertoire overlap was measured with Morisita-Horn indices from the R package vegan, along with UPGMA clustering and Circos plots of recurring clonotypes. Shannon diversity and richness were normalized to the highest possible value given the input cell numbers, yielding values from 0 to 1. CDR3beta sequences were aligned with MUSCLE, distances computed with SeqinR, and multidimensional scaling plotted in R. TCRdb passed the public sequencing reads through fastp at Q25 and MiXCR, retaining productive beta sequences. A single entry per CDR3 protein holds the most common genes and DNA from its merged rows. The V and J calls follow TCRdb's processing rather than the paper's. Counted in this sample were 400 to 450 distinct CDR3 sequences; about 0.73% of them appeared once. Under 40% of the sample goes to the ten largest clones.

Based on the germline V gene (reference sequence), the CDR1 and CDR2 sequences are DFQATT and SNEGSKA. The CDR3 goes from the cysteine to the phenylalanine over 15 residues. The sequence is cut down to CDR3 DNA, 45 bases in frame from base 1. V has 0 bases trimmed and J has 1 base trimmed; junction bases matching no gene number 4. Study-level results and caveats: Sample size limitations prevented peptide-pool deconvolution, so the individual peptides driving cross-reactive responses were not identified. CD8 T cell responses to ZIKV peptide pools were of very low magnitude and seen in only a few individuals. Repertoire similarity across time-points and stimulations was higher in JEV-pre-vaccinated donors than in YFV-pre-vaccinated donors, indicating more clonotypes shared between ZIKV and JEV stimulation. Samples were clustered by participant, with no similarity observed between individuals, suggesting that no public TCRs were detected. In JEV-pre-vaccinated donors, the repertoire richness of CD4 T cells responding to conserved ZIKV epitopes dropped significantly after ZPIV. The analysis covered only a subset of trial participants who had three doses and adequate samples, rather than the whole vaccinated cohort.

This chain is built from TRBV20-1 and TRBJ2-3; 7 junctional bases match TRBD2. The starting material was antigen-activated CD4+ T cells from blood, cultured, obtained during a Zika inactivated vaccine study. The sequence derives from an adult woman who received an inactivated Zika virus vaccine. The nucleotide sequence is TGCAGTGCTAGAGACAGCGGGGAGGGCACAGATACGCAGTATTTT. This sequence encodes CSARDSGEGTDTQYF.